This is a list of T cell receptor beta chains from one sample in a study of identical twins. Each CDR3 protein is one row after TCRdb ran MiXCR on the 5' RACE reads. Counted here are 150,000 or so distinct CDR3 sequences, around 3.6% occurring once; the ten biggest clones make up around 8.1%. Sequencing was carried out using memory T cells sorted from blood. These receptors were obtained from a young man in good health. CDR3s include the opening cysteine and the closing phenylalanine or tryptophan. The D gene is left open where the match is weak. Rows give clone size only sometimes, using once, few, many, or a class for an expanded clone.

j_call v_call clone_size cdr3_length d_call cdr3_nt cdr3_aa
TRBJ1-5 TRBV6-5 many 15 TRBD1 TGTGCCAGCAGTTATACCGGGACAGACAATCAGCCCCAGCATTTT CASSYTGTDNQPQHF
TRBJ2-1 TRBV7-2 few 17 TRBD2 TGTGCCAGCAGCTCACCTAGCGGGAGTATCACCTACAATGAGCAGTTCTTC CASSSPSGSITYNEQFF
TRBJ2-4 TRBV12-3/TRBV12-4 many 15 TRBD1 TGTGCCAGCAGTTCGACCGGGACAGGGCAAAACATTCAGTACTTC CASSSTGTGQNIQYF
TRBJ2-1 TRBV20-1 many 16 . TGCAGTGCTAGTCGAAATACGGGAGATCGGGTCAATGAGCAGTTCTTC CSASRNTGDRVNEQFF
TRBJ2-3 TRBV12-3/TRBV12-4 many 14 TRBD1 TGTGCCAGCAACGACAGGGGTGGGACCGATACGCAGTATTTT CASNDRGGTDTQYF
TRBJ2-5 TRBV5-1 . 14 . TGCGCCAGCAGCTTACAGGGGGGGGAAGAGACCCAGTACTTC CASSLQGGEETQYF
TRBJ2-7 TRBV7-2 many 14 . TGTGCCAGCAGCTTAAATAGCCGTTCCTACGAGCAGTACTTC CASSLNSRSYEQYF
TRBJ2-6 TRBV28 many 19 . TGTGCCAGCAGTTCCCACTCACAGCGATACCCCTCTGGGGCCAACGTCCTGACTTTC CASSSHSQRYPSGANVLTF
TRBJ2-3 TRBV24-1 many 17 TRBD2 TGTGCCACCAGTGACAAGACTAGCGCGATTAACACAGATACGCAGTATTTT CATSDKTSAINTDTQYF
TRBJ1-2 TRBV30 few 14 TRBD1 TGTGCCTGGAGGCTGGACAGGGGCCACTATGGCTACACCTTC CAWRLDRGHYGYTF
TRBJ2-3 TRBV4-3 many 16 TRBD1 TGCGCCAGCAGCCCCGGACAGGTCGGCCGCACAGATACGCAGTATTTT CASSPGQVGRTDTQYF
TRBJ1-2 TRBV9 many 15 . TGTGCCAGCAGCGTAGATGCGGGAACCACCTATGGCTACACCTTC CASSVDAGTTYGYTF
TRBJ2-1 TRBV12-3/TRBV12-4 many 17 TRBD2 TGTGCCAGCAGTTTTTTGGGGCGGGAGGAGGGGCGGAATGAGCAGTTCTTC CASSFLGREEGRNEQFF
TRBJ1-2 TRBV29-1 many 15 . TGCAGCGTTGGGGTTGGGGTTGGAACAAACTATGGCTACACCTTC CSVGVGVGTNYGYTF
TRBJ2-3 TRBV5-1 many 14 . TGCGCCAGCAGCTTTGGTCAGGGGCCAGATACGCAGTATTTT CASSFGQGPDTQYF
TRBJ2-5 TRBV27 many 15 . TGTGCCAGCAGTTTGCTAGCGAGTTGGAAAGAGACCCAGTACTTC CASSLLASWKETQYF
TRBJ2-7 TRBV5-1 many 15 TRBD2 TGCGCCAGCAGCTCCGGGACTAGCGGACAGTACGAGCAGTACTTC CASSSGTSGQYEQYF
TRBJ2-7 TRBV27 many 14 . TGTGCCAGCAGTTTTAGTGGGGGGTCCTACGAGCAGTACTTC CASSFSGGSYEQYF
TRBJ2-5 TRBV5-1 many 15 . TGCGCCAGCAGTCAGAACCCGGGAGTCGGAGAGACCCAGTACTTC CASSQNPGVGETQYF
TRBJ1-4 TRBV6-5 . 14 . TGTGCCAGCAGTTATTCCCTTGAGGGTGAAAAACTGTTTTTT CASSYSLEGEKLFF
TRBJ2-5 TRBV11-3 many 15 TRBD1 TGTGCCAGCAGCTTATCCGGGACAGGGAAAGAGACCCAGTACTTC CASSLSGTGKETQYF
TRBJ2-5 TRBV7-2 many 13 . TGTGCCAGCAGCTTAGGGGGGAAAGAGACCCAGTACTTC CASSLGGKETQYF
TRBJ2-7 TRBV6-2/TRBV6-3 many 13 . TGTGCCAGCAGTTACGGCCCCCCGAGAGGGCAGTACTTC CASSYGPPRGQYF